The 14 T cell receptor beta chains presented below share a single source sample, sequenced in a study of beta chain features in type 1 diabetes. Expressed TCRB transcripts were sequenced because the entire RNA isolate underwent reverse transcription. Measured with immunoSEQ multiplex PCR; TCRdb has only the in-frame clones, and not every one. The sample records under 25,000 clones, 50% being singletons. The sample comprised stem cell memory CD4+ T cells from blood. Receptors originate from a man between 18 and 35 years old in good health.

The chain combines TRBV6-1 with TRBJ1-4; D gene uncertain. The CDR3 contains 15 residues. CDR1 and CDR2 (germline): MNHNS, SASEGT. Trimming cost V 6 bases and J 4 bases, with 15 bases left between them. The CDR3 nucleotides read TGTGCCAGCAGGGGGTTTAAACGGGATAATGAAAAACTGTTTTTT. Its translation is CASRGFKRDNEKLFF.

This clone was observed a handful of times. V is TRBV28 and J is TRBJ1-2; the match to TRBD1 covers 12 bases. Germline CDR1 reads MDHEN; CDR2 reads SYDVKM. This CDR3 has 14 residues. Germline trimming cut 5 bases from V and 7 bases from J; bases unmatched to any gene: 5. As DNA, the CDR3 is TGTGCCAGCAGTCTGGGACAGGGGGCGTTTGGCTACACCTTC. Its translation: CASSLGQGAFGYTF.

V usage is TRBV6-4 and J usage is TRBJ2-2; D is possibly TRBD1 (5 bases). In germline, CDR1 is MRHNA, CDR2 SNTAGT. Trimming took off 3 bases at V and 1 base at J, with 12 bases between the two ends. The CDR3 contains 16 residues. Written as DNA, the CDR3 is TGTGCCAGCAGTGATTGGGCAGGGAAGAACACCGGGGAGCTGTTTTTT. Translation: CASSDWAGKNTGELFF.

The chain recombines TRBV7-2 with TRBJ2-7; TRBD2 matches at 14 bases. V shed 4 bases, J shed 3 bases, and the junction held 2 bases outside the gene matches. The germline CDR1 and CDR2 sequences are SGHTA and FQGNSA. The CDR3 extends over 15 amino acids. The CDR3 loop is CASSSTSGRVYEQYF. The CDR3 bases are TGTGCCAGCAGCTCGACTAGCGGGAGGGTCTACGAGCAGTACTTC. The full variable domain, with the rest looked up from reference TRBV7-2 and TRBJ2-7, is GAGVSQSPSNKVTEKGKDVELRCDPISGHTALYWYRQSLGQGLEFLIYFQGNSAPDKSGLPSDRFSAERTGGSVSTLTIQRTQQEDSAVYLCASSSTSGRVYEQYFGPGTRLTVT.

This chain joins TRBV5-5 and TRBJ2-7; 10 positions agree with TRBD1. The CDR3 loop spans 15 amino acids. The J segment lost 1 base and the V segment lost 2 bases, leaving 3 bases of the junction unmatched. Germline V gene sequence: CDR1 SGHKS, CDR2 YYEKEE (reference sequence). CDR3 amino acids: CASSFGTGASYEQYF. CDR3 bases: TGTGCCAGCAGCTTTGGGACAGGGGCATCCTACGAGCAGTACTTC.

The chain recombines TRBV7-9 with TRBJ1-1; the match to TRBD1 covers 7 bases. After removal of 5 bases from V and 4 bases from J, the junction contained 7 bases not matched to a gene. In germline, CDR1 is SEHNR, CDR2 FQNEAQ (reference sequence). CDR3 length equals 14 residues. The CDR3 nucleotides read TGTGCCAGCAGCCCCAAACAGGGGTCCACTGAAGCTTTCTTT. Protein sequence: CASSPKQGSTEAFF. Combining the CDR3 with reference TRBV7-9 and TRBJ1-1 gives the whole variable domain DTGVSQNPRHKITKRGQNVTFRCDPISEHNRLYWYRQTLGQGPEFLTYFQNEAQLEKSRLLSDRFSAERPKGSFSTLEIQRTEQGDSAMYLCASSPKQGSTEAFFGQGTRLTVV.

The genes are TRBV6-5 and TRBJ2-3, with 9 bases fitting TRBD2. The V segment lost 2 bases and the J segment 6 bases; nucleotides outside the gene matches: 6. The CDR3 spans 15 residues. Germline loops: CDR1 MNHEY, CDR2 SVGAGI. The CDR3 nucleotides read TGTGCCAGCAGTTACCAACGGCGGGGGGGCGATACGCAGTATTTT. Its protein product is CASSYQRRGGDTQYF.

This clone has a handful of counts. The chain is built from TRBV6-5 and TRBJ2-4; perhaps TRBD2 as D (6 bases). The CDR3 is 15 amino acids. V was pared by 0 bases and J by 1 base, with 7 bases between. Germline CDR1 is MNHEY and CDR2 is SVGAGI. DNA for the CDR3: TGTGCCAGCAGTTACTCGAGCGGGGCCAAAAACATTCAGTACTTC. It codes for CASSYSSGAKNIQYF.

The chain carries TRBV28 and TRBJ1-6; no clear D. There are 14 residues in the CDR3. Per germline, CDR1 MDHEN and CDR2 SYDVKM. V was clipped by 5 bases and J by 6 bases, with 11 bases between them. DNA of the CDR3: TGTGCCAGCAGTGTGCCGGAGGCTAATTCACCCCTCCACTTT. Translating gives CASSVPEANSPLHF.

This clone was counted a few times. This chain joins TRBV7-2 and TRBJ2-7; D might be TRBD1 (5 bases). The V end was cut by 5 bases, the J end by 4 bases, with 15 bases between. The CDR3 contains 14 residues. Germline V lookup: CDR1 SGHTA, CDR2 FQGNSA. CDR3 coding DNA: TGTGCCAGCAGCCGACCCCCGACAGTGTACGAGCAGTACTTC. It translates to CASSRPPTVYEQYF. The variable domain in full, completed from reference TRBV7-2 and TRBJ2-7, reads GAGVSQSPSNKVTEKGKDVELRCDPISGHTALYWYRQSLGQGLEFLIYFQGNSAPDKSGLPSDRFSAERTGGSVSTLTIQRTQQEDSAVYLCASSRPPTVYEQYFGPGTRLTVT.

This clone appeared once. The chain combines TRBV10-3 with TRBJ1-4; 11 nucleotides match TRBD1. The germline gives CDR1 ENHRY, CDR2 SYGVKD. Trimming took 8 bases from V and 6 from J; bases not matched to a gene: 2. There are 13 residues in the CDR3. CDR3 sequence reads: CAIGTGGDEKLFF. The CDR3 DNA is TGTGCCATCGGGACAGGGGGGGATGAAAAACTGTTTTTT.

The chain joins TRBV20-1 to TRBJ2-1; D remains ambiguous. This CDR3 has 11 amino acids. With 5 bases removed from V and 12 bases from J, the gap between germline ends came to 14 bases. Germline V lookup: CDR1 DFQATT, CDR2 SNEGSKA (reference sequence). The CDR3 region is CSALFEQVQFF. CDR3 in DNA: TGCAGTGCTCTATTCGAGCAGGTGCAGTTCTTC.

The genes are TRBV7-9 and TRBJ2-1; 10 nucleotides align to TRBD1. Germline V gene lookup returns CDR1 SEHNR and CDR2 FQNEAQ (reference sequence). The CDR3 covers 15 residues. The V and J ends lost 5 bases and 6 bases, in that order; junction bases with no gene match: 7. The DNA of the CDR3 is TGTGCCAGCAGCCTGCGGACAGGGGGATCCAATGAGCAGTTCTTC. This translates into CASSLRTGGSNEQFF.

V is TRBV14 and J is TRBJ1-1; the match to TRBD1 covers 8 bases. Looked up from germline, CDR1 is SGHDN and CDR2 is FVKESK. Losses at the gene ends were 4 bases for V and 4 bases for J; bases not matched to a gene: 14. CDR3 length equals 17 residues. Written as DNA, the CDR3 is TGTGCCAGCAGCCCAAGACAGGGGAATTGGTTGGTCACTGAAGCTTTCTTT. This codes for CASSPRQGNWLVTEAFF.